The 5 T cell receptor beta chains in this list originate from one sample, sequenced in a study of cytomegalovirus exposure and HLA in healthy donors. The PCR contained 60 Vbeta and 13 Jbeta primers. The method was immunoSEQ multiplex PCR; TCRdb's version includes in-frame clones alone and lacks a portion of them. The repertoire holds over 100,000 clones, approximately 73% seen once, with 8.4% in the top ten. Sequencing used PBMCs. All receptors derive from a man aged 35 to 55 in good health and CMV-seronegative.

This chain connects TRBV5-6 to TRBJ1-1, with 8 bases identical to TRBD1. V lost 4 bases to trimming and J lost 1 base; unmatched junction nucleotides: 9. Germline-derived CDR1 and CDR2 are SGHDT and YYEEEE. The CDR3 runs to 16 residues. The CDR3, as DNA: TGTGCCAGCAGCCCCCTGGCAGGGGGCGCGAACACTGAAGCTTTCTTT. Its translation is CASSPLAGGANTEAFF.

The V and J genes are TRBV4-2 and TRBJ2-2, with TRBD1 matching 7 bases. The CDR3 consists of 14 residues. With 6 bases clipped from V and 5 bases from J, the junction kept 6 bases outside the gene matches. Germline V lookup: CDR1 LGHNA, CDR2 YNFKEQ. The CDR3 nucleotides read TGTGCCAGCAGAGACGCGGACAGGACCGGGGAGCTGTTTTTT. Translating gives CASRDADRTGELFF.

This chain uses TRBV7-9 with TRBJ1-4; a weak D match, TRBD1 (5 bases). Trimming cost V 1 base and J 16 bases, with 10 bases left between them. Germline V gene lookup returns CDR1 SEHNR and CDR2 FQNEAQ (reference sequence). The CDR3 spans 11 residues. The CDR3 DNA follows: TGTGCCAGCAGCTTAGGGGGCGGACAGTTTTTT. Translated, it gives CASSLGGGQFF.

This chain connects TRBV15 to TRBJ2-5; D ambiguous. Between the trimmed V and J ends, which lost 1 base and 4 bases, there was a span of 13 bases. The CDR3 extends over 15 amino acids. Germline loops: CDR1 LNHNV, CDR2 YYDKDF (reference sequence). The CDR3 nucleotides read TGTGCCACCAGCAGAGTCTCTGAGGCTGGAGAGACCCAGTACTTC. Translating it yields CATSRVSEAGETQYF.

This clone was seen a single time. This chain's CDR3 is CASSLQAGQSIQYF. In DNA form, the CDR3 reads TGTGCCAGCAGTTTACAAGCAGGGCAAAGCATTCAGTACTTC. The chain combines TRBV28 with TRBJ2-4; D might be TRBD1 (5 bases). Germline assignment: CDR1 MDHEN and CDR2 SYDVKM. CDR3 size: 14 residues. The germline V and J ends were trimmed by 2 bases and 9 bases, with 14 bases remaining between them.